These 20 T cell receptor beta chains were all obtained from the same sample, sequenced in a study of cytomegalovirus exposure and HLA in healthy donors. Researchers ran the PCR with 60 Vbeta and 13 Jbeta primers. The data were produced by immunoSEQ multiplex PCR, yet TCRdb's version contains in-frame clones alone and is incomplete. This sample yields more than 50,000 clones, of which 65% to 75% are seen a single time; about 23% belongs to the top ten. Material: PBMCs. The source of these receptors is a man aged 45-65 years in good health and CMV-seropositive.

The sample holds a few counts of this clone. This rearrangement joins TRBV9 to TRBJ2-3; 7 bases fit TRBD2. Per the germline V gene, CDR1 is SGDLS and CDR2 is YYNGEE. The CDR3 runs to 16 residues. V lost 1 base, J lost 1 base, and 6 bases stayed unmatched. The CDR3 DNA sequence: TGTGCCAGCAGCGTATTGTCGGGAGGAGGCACAGATACGCAGTATTTT. This encodes CASSVLSGGGTDTQYF.

The sample holds a few counts of this clone. The chain couples TRBV6-5 to TRBJ1-5; D is ambiguous. This CDR3 spans 15 amino acids. V was trimmed by 3 bases and J by 2 bases, leaving 11 bases between them. From germline, CDR1 is MNHEY and CDR2 SVGAGI. This CDR3 reads CASSYRKEGNQPQHF. As DNA, the CDR3 is TGTGCCAGCAGTTATCGGAAGGAGGGCAATCAGCCCCAGCATTTT.

The V and J genes are TRBV19 and TRBJ1-3; 8 bases agree with TRBD1. This CDR3 is 13 amino acids long. Germline-derived CDR1 and CDR2 are LNHDA and SQIVND (reference sequence). V shed 10 bases, J shed 10 bases, and the junction held 12 bases outside the gene matches. The CDR3 loop is CATNGQGLGTIYF. In DNA, the CDR3 is TGTGCCACTAACGGACAGGGTCTCGGGACCATATATTTT.

The V and J genes are TRBV19 and TRBJ2-5; 7 nucleotides agree with TRBD1. CDR1 and CDR2 from the germline V gene are LNHDA and SQIVND (reference sequence). With 4 bases clipped from V and 0 bases from J, the junction kept 5 bases outside the gene matches. CDR3 length: 15 amino acids. The CDR3 coding sequence is TGTGCCAGTAGTAAATACAGGGGCAACCAAGAGACCCAGTACTTC. Encoded protein: CASSKYRGNQETQYF. The full variable domain, with the rest looked up from reference TRBV19 and TRBJ2-5, is DGGITQSPKYLFRKEGQNVTLSCEQNLNHDAMYWYRQDPGQGLRLIYYSQIVNDFQKGDIAEGYSVSREKKESFPLTVTSAQKNPTAFYLCASSKYRGNQETQYFGPGTRLLVL.

This chain links TRBV10-1 with TRBJ1-4, with D unresolved. The germline V gene has CDR1 WNHNN and CDR2 SYGVQD (reference sequence). The CDR3 is 13 amino acids. The ends were cut back, 8 bases at V and 6 bases at J, with 13 bases in the middle. The CDR3 DNA is TGCGCCAGCGGGGAGGGAGGCGATGAAAAACTGTTTTTT. It yields the protein CASGEGGDEKLFF.

The rearrangement uses TRBV7-9 and TRBJ2-3; 11 positions match TRBD2. V lost 5 bases and J lost 2; bases outside the gene matches: 6. From germline, CDR1 is SEHNR and CDR2 FQNEAQ (reference sequence). This CDR3 contains 16 residues. As DNA, the CDR3 is TGTGCCAGCAGCGCCGGGACTAGCGGAAACACAGATACGCAGTATTTT. It translates to CASSAGTSGNTDTQYF.

The rearrangement uses TRBV7-2 and TRBJ2-7; 10 bases align to TRBD2. Germline values: CDR1 SGHTA, CDR2 FQGNSA. J was trimmed by 0 bases and V by 3 bases; bases with no gene match: 2. This CDR3 region has 15 residues. In nucleotides, the CDR3 is TGTGCCAGCAGCTTCTCTAGCGGGGGCTCCTACGAGCAGTACTTC. Residues: CASSFSSGGSYEQYF.

This clone turned up a few times. The chain joins TRBV29-1 to TRBJ1-2, with TRBD1 matching 7 bases. Per germline, CDR1 SQVTM and CDR2 ANQGSEA. CDR3 length equals 13 residues. Unmatched junction bases numbered 9, after V lost 7 bases and J lost 4 bases. Here the CDR3 DNA reads TGCAGCGCGGATCACAGGGGTACCTATGGCTACACCTTC. As protein: CSADHRGTYGYTF.

The chain joins TRBV9 to TRBJ1-3, with TRBD1 matching 7 bases. The CDR3 covers 16 residues. From germline, CDR1 is SGDLS and CDR2 YYNGEE. Trimming took 3 bases from V and 1 from J; bases not matched to a gene: 7. For the CDR3, the DNA is TGTGCCAGCAGCGCAGCAGGGGGTCGTTCTGGAAACACCATATATTTT. It is translated as CASSAAGGRSGNTIYF.

The chain carries TRBV6-5 and TRBJ2-3, with D possibly TRBD2 on 6 matching bases. V lost 7 bases, J lost 5 bases, and 13 bases lay in between. The CDR3 totals 13 residues. Germline values: CDR1 MNHEY, CDR2 SVGAGI. The chain's CDR3 is CASKASVRDTQYF. The CDR3 region has the DNA TGTGCCAGCAAGGCTAGCGTGCGAGATACGCAGTATTTT.

This clone turned up a few times. This CDR3 reads CASRTGVTEAFF. The CDR3 DNA reads TGTGCCAGCAGAACAGGGGTCACTGAAGCTTTCTTT. J is TRBJ1-1 and V is TRBV6-5; TRBD1 aligns across 7 bases. Germline CDR1 is MNHEY and CDR2 is SVGAGI. This CDR3 has 12 residues. Trimming removed 6 bases from V and 4 bases from J; junction bases left unmatched: 2.

This clone appeared a few times. This sequence joins TRBV6-1 and TRBJ1-5; D uncertain. CDR1 is MNHNS and CDR2 is SASEGT in the germline V gene. The V and J ends lost 6 bases and 7 bases respectively, with 10 bases between them. The CDR3 runs 12 residues. The chain's CDR3 is CASRGSLQPQHF. CDR3 bases: TGTGCCAGCAGGGGGAGCCTACAGCCCCAGCATTTT.

The table lists this clone with a few counts. The chain employs TRBV30 and TRBJ1-3, with TRBD1 matching 7 bases. This CDR3 comprises 15 residues. V dropped 0 bases and J dropped 0; count of bases not matched to a gene: 2. The germline gives CDR1 GTSNPN, CDR2 SVGIG (reference sequence). The CDR3 loop reads CAWSVGQDSGNTIYF. In DNA form, the CDR3 reads TGTGCCTGGAGTGTCGGACAGGACTCTGGAAACACCATATATTTT.

This clone was detected only once. The chain is built from TRBV27 and TRBJ2-7; perhaps TRBD1 as D (6 bases). Germline V gives CDR1 MNHEY, CDR2 SMNVEV (reference sequence). This CDR3 contains 15 residues. The germline V and J ends were trimmed by 5 bases and 3 bases, with 17 bases remaining between them. The CDR3 loop is CASSPLDRSYYEQYF. DNA of the CDR3: TGTGCCAGCAGTCCCCTCGACAGGAGCTACTACGAGCAGTACTTC.

The chain is built from TRBV13 and TRBJ2-3, with 7 bases lining up with TRBD2. Germline V gene data show CDR1 as PRHDT and CDR2 as FYEKMQ (reference sequence). The V gene end was trimmed by 5 bases and the J gene end by 0 bases; junction bases not matched to a gene: 8. The CDR3 spans 16 residues. This CDR3 is CASSQYRDYSTDTQYF. The CDR3 coding sequence is TGTGCCAGCAGCCAATATAGGGACTATAGCACAGATACGCAGTATTTT.

The chain couples TRBV5-6 to TRBJ1-4, with 9 bases aligning to TRBD1. V gave up 4 bases and J gave up 6 bases; unmatched junction bases: 7. This CDR3 is 15 amino acids long. CDR1 is SGHDT and CDR2 is YYEEEE in the germline V gene. This CDR3 reads CASSPKTGGYEKLFF. CDR3 DNA sequence: TGTGCCAGCAGCCCCAAGACAGGGGGGTATGAAAAACTGTTTTTT.

This rearrangement joins TRBV9 to TRBJ2-5; weak D call: TRBD2 (6 bases). Trimming shortened V by 0 bases and J by 4 bases, and 16 bases separated the two germline ends. The V gene's germline CDR1 is SGDLS and CDR2 YYNGEE. The CDR3 is made up of 16 amino acids. For the CDR3, the DNA is TGTGCCAGCAGCGTAGAAGTCAAGGGCGGGGCAGAGACCCAGTACTTC. As protein: CASSVEVKGGAETQYF.

CDR3 loop: CASTQGPQAPDGYTF. DNA for the CDR3: TGCGCCAGCACCCAGGGGCCCCAGGCCCCTGATGGCTACACCTTC. The rearrangement links TRBV5-1 to TRBJ1-2; the D gene is possibly TRBD1 (6 bases). Germline V gene sequence: CDR1 SGHRS, CDR2 YFSETQ. With 6 bases removed from V and 6 bases from J, the gap between germline ends came to 21 bases. This CDR3 has 15 amino acids.

The gene calls are TRBV25-1 and TRBJ1-2; D perhaps matches TRBD1 (5 bases). The CDR3 contains 15 residues. The germline V gene has CDR1 MGHDK and CDR2 SYGVNS. V was clipped by 4 bases and J by 2 bases, with 14 bases between them. CDR3 in DNA: TGTGCCAGCAGTGGAAAGGGTAAGGGGAACTATGGCTACACCTTC. Amino acids: CASSGKGKGNYGYTF.

This sequence joins TRBV27 and TRBJ2-1; no clear D gene. There are 15 residues in the CDR3. The germline V gene encodes CDR1 MNHEY and CDR2 SMNVEV (reference sequence). V was trimmed by 1 base and J by 2 bases, leaving 9 bases between them. For the CDR3, the DNA is TGTGCCAGCAGTTTATTCGTCAGGACCTACAATGAGCAGTTCTTC. It codes for CASSLFVRTYNEQFF.